A selection of T cell receptor beta chains follows, all from one sample in a study of blood T cells in healthy people across ages. From the 5' RACE reads, TCRdb called clonotypes with MiXCR, one entry per CDR3 protein. The sample carries 270,000 or so distinct CDR3 sequences, 25% to 30% recorded once. The material sequenced was blood. Every receptor here comes from a woman aged 70-85 years in good health. Both conserved end residues are part of each CDR3. The D gene is left open where the match is weak. Size tells how often a clone was seen (once, few, many) or the class of an expanded clone, and some rows leave it out.

V gene	clone size	J gene	D gene	CDR3 protein	CDR3 DNA
TRBV10-2	few	TRBJ2-2	NA	CASSVRGDTGELFF	TGCGCCAGCAGTGTGAGGGGGGACACCGGGGAGCTGTTTTTT
TRBV6-5	NA	TRBJ1-1	TRBD1	CASSTRTGGKTEAFF	TGTGCCAGCAGTACACGGACAGGGGGTAAGACTGAAGCTTTCTTT
TRBV28	NA	TRBJ2-7	TRBD2	CASSLWTSGNHEQYF	TGTGCCAGCAGTTTATGGACTAGCGGGAACCACGAGCAGTACTTC
TRBV28	few	TRBJ1-4	TRBD1	CASAGGQEHGEKLFF	TGTGCCAGCGCAGGGGGGCAAGAGCATGGTGAAAAACTGTTTTTT
TRBV6-5	once	TRBJ2-1	NA	CASRANSYNEQFF	TGTGCCAGCAGAGCGAACTCCTACAATGAGCAGTTCTTC
TRBV10-3	NA	TRBJ2-5	NA	CAISEAGLGETQYF	TGTGCCATCAGTGAGGCCGGACTTGGGGAGACCCAGTACTTC
TRBV4-1	NA	TRBJ1-1	NA	CASSPRPSGGTEAFF	TGCGCCAGCAGCCCCCGTCCTTCTGGGGGCACTGAAGCTTTCTTT
TRBV5-1	NA	TRBJ2-7	NA	CASTQQGQGEQYF	TGCGCCAGCACGCAACAGGGTCAAGGCGAGCAGTACTTC
TRBV27	NA	TRBJ2-7	NA	CASVSRVSYEQYF	TGTGCCAGCGTGTCCAGGGTCTCCTACGAGCAGTACTTC
TRBV7-6	few	TRBJ2-5	TRBD1	CASSSPDRGKTQYF	TGTGCCAGCAGCTCGCCTGACAGGGGGAAGACCCAGTACTTC
TRBV12-3/TRBV12-4	many	TRBJ2-7	NA	CASSPARRGRSSSYEQYF	TGTGCCAGCAGTCCGGCACGCCGGGGGAGGTCGAGCTCCTACGAGCAGTACTTC
TRBV27	few	TRBJ1-6	NA	CASSFVGGRNSPLHF	TGTGCCAGCAGTTTCGTGGGGGGTAGGAATTCACCCCTCCACTTT
TRBV3-1	many	TRBJ2-5	NA	CASSQGGETQYF	TGTGCCAGCAGCCAAGGGGGGGAGACCCAGTACTTC
TRBV14	NA	TRBJ2-5	TRBD2	CASSQDGTRREETQYF	TGTGCCAGCAGCCAAGATGGGACTAGAAGGGAAGAGACCCAGTACTTC
TRBV20-1	few	TRBJ2-5	TRBD2	CSGLAGPRETQYF	TGCAGTGGTTTAGCGGGACCTCGAGAGACCCAGTACTTC
TRBV28	NA	TRBJ1-4	NA	CASAGQLNEKLFF	TGTGCCAGCGCTGGACAGCTTAATGAAAAACTGTTTTTT
TRBV4-3	NA	TRBJ2-1	NA	CASGRLVQSHEQFF	TGCGCCAGCGGGAGATTAGTTCAATCCCATGAGCAGTTCTTC
TRBV5-1	NA	TRBJ2-5	NA	CASSYQPQETQYF	TGCGCCAGCAGCTACCAACCTCAAGAGACCCAGTACTTC
TRBV20-1	NA	TRBJ2-5	NA	CSARIRGQETQYF	TGCAGTGCTAGAATCCGAGGCCAAGAAACCCAGTACTTC
TRBV20-1	many	TRBJ1-1	NA	CSASREGSGGTEAFF	TGCAGTGCTAGCCGTGAGGGCTCGGGGGGTACTGAAGCTTTCTTT
TRBV2	NA	TRBJ1-4	TRBD1	CASRSGTGDEKLFF	TGTGCCAGCAGATCCGGGACAGGGGATGAAAAACTGTTTTTT
TRBV2	once	TRBJ1-1	NA	CASSGLVGNTEAFF	TGTGCCAGCAGTGGACTGGTGGGGAACACTGAAGCTTTCTTT
TRBV5-5	few	TRBJ2-1	NA	CASSLDVGARYNEQFF	TGTGCCAGCAGCTTGGATGTGGGCGCGAGGTACAATGAGCAGTTCTTC
TRBV7-2	NA	TRBJ1-3	NA	CASSLPRQTRNTIYF	TGTGCCAGCAGCTTGCCCAGGCAAACTAGAAACACCATATATTTT